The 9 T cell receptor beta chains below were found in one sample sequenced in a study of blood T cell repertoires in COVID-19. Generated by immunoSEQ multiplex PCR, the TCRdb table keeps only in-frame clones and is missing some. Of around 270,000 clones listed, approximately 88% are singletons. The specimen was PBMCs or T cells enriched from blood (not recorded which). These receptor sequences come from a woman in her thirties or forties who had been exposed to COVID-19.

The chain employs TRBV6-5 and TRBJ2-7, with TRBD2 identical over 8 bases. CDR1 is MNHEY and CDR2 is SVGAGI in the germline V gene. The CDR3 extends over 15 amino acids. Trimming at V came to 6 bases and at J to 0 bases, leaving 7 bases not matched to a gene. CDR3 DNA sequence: TGTGCCAGCAGGCGGGGGGCCCAGAGCTCCTACGAGCAGTACTTC. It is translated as CASRRGAQSSYEQYF.

CDR3 region: CATRLMDSPYGYTF. In DNA, the CDR3 is TGTGCCACCAGGCTCATGGACAGCCCATATGGCTACACCTTC. The rearrangement uses TRBV24-1 and TRBJ1-2, with a possible D match to TRBD1 (6 bases). V was trimmed by 7 bases and J by 5 bases, leaving 16 bases between them. CDR1 and CDR2 from the germline V gene are KGHDR and SFDVKD. The CDR3 has 14 amino acids.

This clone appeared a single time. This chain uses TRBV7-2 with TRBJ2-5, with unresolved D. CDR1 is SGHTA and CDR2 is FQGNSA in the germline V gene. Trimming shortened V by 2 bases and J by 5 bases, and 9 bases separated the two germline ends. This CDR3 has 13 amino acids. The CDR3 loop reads CASSLSSFETQYF. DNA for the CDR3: TGTGCCAGCAGCTTATCTAGTTTTGAGACCCAGTACTTC.

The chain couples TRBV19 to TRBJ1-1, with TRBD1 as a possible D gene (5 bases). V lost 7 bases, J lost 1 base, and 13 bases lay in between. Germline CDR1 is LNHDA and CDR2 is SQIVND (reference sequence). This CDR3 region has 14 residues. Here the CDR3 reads CASTIGAANTEAFF. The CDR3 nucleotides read TGTGCCAGTACAATAGGGGCCGCGAACACTGAAGCTTTCTTT.

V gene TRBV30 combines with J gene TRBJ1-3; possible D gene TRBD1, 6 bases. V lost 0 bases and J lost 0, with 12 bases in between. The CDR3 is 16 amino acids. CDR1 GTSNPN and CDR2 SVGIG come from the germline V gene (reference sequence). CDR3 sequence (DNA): TGTGCCTGGAGTGTACAGACAGGCTACTCTGGAAACACCATATATTTT. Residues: CAWSVQTGYSGNTIYF.

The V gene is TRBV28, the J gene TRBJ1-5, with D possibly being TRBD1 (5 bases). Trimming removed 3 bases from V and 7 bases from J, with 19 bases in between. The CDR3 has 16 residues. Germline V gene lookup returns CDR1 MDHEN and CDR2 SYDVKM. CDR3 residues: CASSFLGGTRAQPQHF. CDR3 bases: TGTGCCAGCAGTTTTTTAGGAGGGACTCGGGCCCAGCCCCAGCATTTT.

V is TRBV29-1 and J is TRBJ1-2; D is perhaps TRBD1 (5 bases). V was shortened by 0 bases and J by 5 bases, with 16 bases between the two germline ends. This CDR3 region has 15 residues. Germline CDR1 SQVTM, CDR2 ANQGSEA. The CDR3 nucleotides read TGCAGCGTTGAAGATACATGGGGGGGGAGGTATGGCTACACCTTC. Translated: CSVEDTWGGRYGYTF.

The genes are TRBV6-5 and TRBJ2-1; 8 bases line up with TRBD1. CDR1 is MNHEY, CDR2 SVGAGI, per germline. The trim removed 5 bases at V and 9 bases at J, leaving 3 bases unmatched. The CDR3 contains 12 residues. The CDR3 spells CASSPDRGEQFF. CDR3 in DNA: TGTGCCAGCAGTCCCGACAGGGGTGAGCAGTTCTTC.

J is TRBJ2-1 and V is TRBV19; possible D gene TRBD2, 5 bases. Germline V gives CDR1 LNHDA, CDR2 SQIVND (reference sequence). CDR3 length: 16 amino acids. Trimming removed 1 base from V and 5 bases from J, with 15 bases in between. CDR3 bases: TGTGCCAGTAGTATAGTAAGGGTGGGTAGCGACAATGAGCAGTTCTTC. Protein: CASSIVRVGSDNEQFF.